This section outlines one T cell receptor (beta chain) sequence together with its context. The ends lost 4 bases at V and 2 bases at J; junction bases unmatched: 5. From germline, CDR1 is KGHDR and CDR2 SFDVKD. The CDR3 extends over 16 amino acids. This entry belongs to a study of blood T cell repertoires in COVID-19. Repertoires were generated with immunoSEQ multiplex PCR, while TCRdb's copy carries only in-frame clones and drops some. The data contain under 350,000 clones, roughly 91% of them singletons. V and J are TRBV24-1 and TRBJ2-1; 9 bases are shared with TRBD1. This receptor was identified in a man aged 35-49 years with acute or convalescent COVID-19. Source material: peripheral blood. The CDR3 sequence is CATSDPRQGAYNEQFF. CDR3 nucleotides: TGTGCCACCAGTGACCCCCGACAGGGGGCCTACAATGAGCAGTTCTTC.